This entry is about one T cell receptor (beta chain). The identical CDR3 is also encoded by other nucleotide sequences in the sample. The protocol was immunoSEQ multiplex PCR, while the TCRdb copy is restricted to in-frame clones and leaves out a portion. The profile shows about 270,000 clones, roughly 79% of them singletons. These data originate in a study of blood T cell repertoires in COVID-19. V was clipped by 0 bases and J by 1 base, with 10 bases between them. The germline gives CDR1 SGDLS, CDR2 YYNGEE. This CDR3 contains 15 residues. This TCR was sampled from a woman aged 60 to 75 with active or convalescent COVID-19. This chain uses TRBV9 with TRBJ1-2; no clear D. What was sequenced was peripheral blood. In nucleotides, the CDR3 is TGTGCCAGCAGCGTAGGGCCAGGCCTTAACTATGGCTACACCTTC. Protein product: CASSVGPGLNYGYTF.